The 18 T cell receptor beta chains presented below share a single source sample, sequenced in a study of T cells after yellow fever vaccination. Each CDR3 protein is one row after TCRdb ran MiXCR on the 5' RACE reads. This sample carries under 300,000 distinct CDR3 sequences, about 7.1% of them seen once, and the ten largest clones take approximately 0.85%. Here the sequenced sample was CD4+ T cells sorted from PBMCs, taken 15 days after the yellow fever booster vaccination. The receptors stem from a man aged 30 to 45 who received the YFV17D yellow fever vaccine.

The gene calls are TRBV29-1 and TRBJ2-5; maybe TRBD1 (5 bases). The CDR3 contains 14 residues. Trimming stripped 6 bases from V and 2 bases from J, with 16 bases between. Looked up from germline, CDR1 is SQVTM and CDR2 is ANQGSEA. CDR3 loop: CSVARTSLQETQYF. The CDR3 DNA sequence: TGCAGCGTGGCCCGGACATCGCTTCAAGAGACCCAGTACTTC.

The V gene is TRBV3-1, the J gene TRBJ2-6, with unresolved D. The CDR3 covers 16 residues. V lost 2 bases and J 1 base, leaving 9 bases between the germline ends. Germline loops: CDR1 LGHDT, CDR2 YNNKEL (reference sequence). CDR3 nucleotides: TGTGCCAGCAGCCAACATGGGCGTTCTGGGGCCAACGTCCTGACTTTC. Translated, it gives CASSQHGRSGANVLTF.

The chain couples TRBV19 to TRBJ2-1; 7 nucleotides agree with TRBD2. Germline CDR1 is LNHDA and CDR2 is SQIVND (reference sequence). The CDR3 consists of 14 residues. Unmatched junction bases numbered 4, after V lost 3 bases and J lost 5 bases. The CDR3 DNA is TGTGCCAGTAGTATCCCCGGGACTAACAATGAGCAGTTCTTC. This encodes CASSIPGTNNEQFF.

The table lists this clonotype with a few counts. This sequence joins TRBV18 and TRBJ2-1, with D maybe TRBD2 (6 bases). V gave up 4 bases and J gave up 5 bases, with 9 bases separating them. This CDR3 contains 13 residues. Germline values: CDR1 KGHSH, CDR2 LQKENI. This CDR3 reads CASSREEDNEQFF. The CDR3 nucleotides are TGTGCCAGCTCACGGGAGGAGGACAATGAGCAGTTCTTC.

This clonotype was observed many times. This chain connects TRBV2 to TRBJ2-7; maybe TRBD1 (5 bases). The CDR3 totals 14 residues. CDR1 and CDR2 (germline): SNHLY, FYNNEI. V lost 7 bases to trimming and J lost 0 bases, with 13 bases between them. CDR3 coding DNA: TGTGCCAGCAAGGAGCAGGGAAGCTCCTACGAGCAGTACTTC. This translates into CASKEQGSSYEQYF.

The rearrangement uses TRBV9 and TRBJ2-1; D might be TRBD1 (6 bases). CDR1 SGDLS and CDR2 YYNGEE come from the germline V gene. The V and J ends lost 0 bases and 4 bases respectively, with 11 bases between them. The CDR3 runs 15 residues. Here the CDR3 DNA reads TGTGCCAGCAGCGTAGAGGGACATGAGTACAATGAGCAGTTCTTC. Residues: CASSVEGHEYNEQFF.

At least ten counts were recorded for this clonotype. The chain joins TRBV7-2 to TRBJ2-7; unclear D gene. Germline V gives CDR1 SGHTA, CDR2 FQGNSA. Deletions cut 2 bases from V and 3 bases from J, with 8 bases between. CDR3 size: 13 residues. The CDR3 nucleotides read TGTGCCAGCAGCTTAATCCCCCTCTACGAGCAGTACTTC. Its translation: CASSLIPLYEQYF.

This clonotype was seen more than once but under ten times. The chain links TRBV15 to TRBJ2-1, with a tentative D call TRBD2 (6 bases). Germline V gene lookup returns CDR1 LNHNV and CDR2 YYDKDF (reference sequence). V lost 8 bases, J lost 0 bases, and 11 bases lay in between. The CDR3 extends over 14 amino acids. The CDR3: CATSYGGSYNEQFF. In nucleotides, the CDR3 is TGTGCCACCTCATACGGGGGCTCCTACAATGAGCAGTTCTTC.

This clonotype was seen more than once but under ten times. V is TRBV5-4 and J is TRBJ2-5; 10 bases map to TRBD1. With V trimmed by 5 bases and J by 5 bases, 9 bases remained unmatched. This CDR3 is built from 15 residues. Germline V gene sequence: CDR1 SGHNT, CDR2 YYREEE (reference sequence). The CDR3 spells CASSSSDRGQETQYF. The DNA of the CDR3 is TGTGCCAGCAGTTCCTCAGACAGGGGGCAGGAGACCCAGTACTTC.

Only a few counts were recorded for this clonotype. V is TRBV4-3 and J is TRBJ2-3; 7 positions agree with TRBD1. Germline assignment: CDR1 LGHNA and CDR2 YSLEER. The CDR3 loop spans 19 amino acids. Trimming removed 0 bases from V and 5 bases from J; junction bases left unmatched: 17. CDR3 sequence: CASSQEQGVASESGDTQYF. CDR3 nucleotides: TGCGCCAGCAGCCAAGAGCAGGGGGTAGCTAGTGAGAGCGGAGATACGCAGTATTTT.

The chain uses TRBV27 and TRBJ2-7, with 8 bases lining up with TRBD2. Trimming at V came to 5 bases and at J to 0 bases, leaving 12 bases not matched to a gene. The CDR3 is made up of 17 amino acids. Germline CDR1 reads MNHEY; CDR2 reads SMNVEV (reference sequence). CDR3 loop: CASSPRRGGSVSYEQYF. In DNA form, the CDR3 reads TGTGCCAGCAGTCCCCGTCGGGGGGGCTCCGTCTCCTACGAGCAGTACTTC.

This sequence joins TRBV5-1 and TRBJ1-1; D gene ambiguous. CDR1 and CDR2 (germline): SGHRS, YFSETQ. The CDR3 has 14 amino acids. Trimming pared 0 bases from V and 1 base from J, leaving 7 bases between. The CDR3, as DNA: TGCGCCAGCAGCTTGGCGCTAGGGAACACTGAAGCTTTCTTT. This codes for CASSLALGNTEAFF.

This clonotype was observed a few times. The rearrangement joins TRBV15 to TRBJ2-3; TRBD2 matches at 10 bases. With V trimmed by 6 bases and J by 2 bases, 8 bases remained unmatched. The CDR3 contains 16 residues. Per germline, CDR1 LNHNV and CDR2 YYDKDF (reference sequence). Written as DNA, the CDR3 is TGTGCCACCAGTAAACAAGCGGGAGGGACCACAGATACGCAGTATTTT. Residues: CATSKQAGGTTDTQYF. Variable domain in full (rest from reference TRBV15 and TRBJ2-3): DAMVIQNPRYQVTQFGKPVTLSCSQTLNHNVMYWYQQKSSQAPKLLFHYYDKDFNNEADTPDNFQSRRPNTSFCFLDIRSPGLGDTAMYLCATSKQAGGTTDTQYFGPGTRLTVL.

A note on this clonotype: A single base separates this from a much larger clone, so it may be a read error. This chain connects TRBV7-9 to TRBJ2-3; D unclear. Trimming shortened V by 1 base and J by 2 bases, and 16 bases separated the two germline ends. Germline CDR1 reads SEHNR; CDR2 reads FQNEAQ (reference sequence). The CDR3 runs 17 residues. CDR3 residues: CASSLGAWATYTDTQYF. DNA of the CDR3: TGTGCCAGCAGCTTAGGTGCCTGGGCGACTTACACAGATACGCAGTATTTT. Together with reference TRBV7-9 and TRBJ2-3, the CDR3 gives the full variable domain: DTGVSQNPRHKITKRGQNVTFRCDPISEHNRLYWYRQTLGQGPEFLTYFQNEAQLEKSRLLSDRFSAERPKGSFSTLEIQRTEQGDSAMYLCASSLGAWATYTDTQYFGPGTRLTVL.

The chain employs TRBV20-1 and TRBJ2-7; 7 positions match TRBD1. The germline gives CDR1 DFQATT, CDR2 SNEGSKA (reference sequence). There are 12 residues in the CDR3. Losses at the gene ends were 6 bases for V and 6 bases for J; bases not matched to a gene: 8. The CDR3 DNA sequence: TGCAGTGCCCAGATAGGGGGCTTCGAGCAGTACTTC. Amino acids: CSAQIGGFEQYF.

This clonotype was recorded at least ten times. The chain couples TRBV9 to TRBJ2-2; 7 positions match TRBD1. With 4 bases clipped from V and 7 bases from J, the junction kept 13 bases outside the gene matches. Looked up from germline, CDR1 is SGDLS and CDR2 is YYNGEE. The CDR3 has 16 residues. Here the CDR3 DNA reads TGTGCCAGCAGCAGAGGGGGCCAGGGAGTAGGCGGGGAGCTGTTTTTT. It yields the protein CASSRGGQGVGGELFF.

V and J are TRBV5-6 and TRBJ2-2, with D unresolved. Deletions cut 3 bases from V and 3 bases from J, with 15 bases between. The CDR3 has 16 residues. Germline CDR1 is SGHDT and CDR2 is YYEEEE. CDR3 nucleotide sequence: TGTGCCAGCAGCTCTTGGTTCGCTCAACACACCGGGGAGCTGTTTTTT. Translating it yields CASSSWFAQHTGELFF.

This clonotype was seen at least ten times. The genes are TRBV12-3 or TRBV12-4 and TRBJ2-7; D ambiguous. The CDR3 spans 8 residues. CDR3 protein: CASSPSSV. Here the CDR3 DNA reads TGTGCCAGCAGTCCCTCGTCCGTC.